This T cell receptor beta chain was retrieved from a study of blood T cells in healthy people across ages. This clonotype appeared once. A second about 6 to 12 cycle PCR used barcoded and J-beta primers. TCRdb passed the 5' RACE reads through MiXCR, listing each CDR3 protein once. The sample consists of hundreds of thousands of distinct CDR3 sequences, roughly three fifths of them appearing once. Germline V gene data show CDR1 as SEHNR and CDR2 as FQNEAQ (reference sequence). The V and J ends lost 4 bases and 6 bases, in that order; junction bases with no gene match: 9. This CDR3 comprises 15 residues.

The specimen was blood. The gene calls are TRBV7-9 and TRBJ2-1, with 7 bases lining up with TRBD1. The sequence came from a man aged 40-50 years in good health. The CDR3 coding sequence is TGTGCCAGCAGCTCGACAGGGTTCAGCGGCAATGAGCAGTTCTTC. Translating it yields CASSSTGFSGNEQFF. Together with reference TRBV7-9 and TRBJ2-1, the CDR3 gives the full variable domain: DTGVSQNPRHKITKRGQNVTFRCDPISEHNRLYWYRQTLGQGPEFLTYFQNEAQLEKSRLLSDRFSAERPKGSFSTLEIQRTEQGDSAMYLCASSSTGFSGNEQFFGPGTRLTVL.